This entry lists 23 T cell receptor beta chains sequenced from one sample in a study of blood T cell repertoires in COVID-19. Produced via immunoSEQ multiplex PCR; TCRdb's table is partial and in-frame only. This sample has 25,000 to 35,000 clones; roughly 90% occur once, and the top ten carry about 24%. The material sequenced was peripheral blood. These receptors came from a human donor with active COVID-19. The donor label of this sample is uncertain.

The chain employs TRBV11-2 and TRBJ2-3; 7 nucleotides match TRBD1. Germline CDR1 and CDR2: SGHAT and FQNNGV. V shed 4 bases, J shed 7 bases, and the junction held 5 bases outside the gene matches. CDR3 length: 13 residues. CDR3 protein: CASSSDRAYTQYF. The CDR3 DNA reads TGTGCCAGCAGCTCCGACAGGGCTTATACGCAGTATTTT.

The chain employs TRBV10-1 and TRBJ2-7; 7 bases are shared with TRBD2. V shed 2 bases and J 5 bases; nucleotides not matched to a gene: 18. This CDR3 spans 18 amino acids. The germline V gene encodes CDR1 WNHNN and CDR2 SYGVQD (reference sequence). This CDR3 is CASSESCRDGGRTHEQYF. The CDR3 coding sequence is TGCGCCAGCAGTGAGAGCTGCAGGGACGGCGGGAGAACACACGAGCAGTACTTC.

This clone was found a few times. The genes are TRBV7-2 and TRBJ2-7, with 7 positions matching TRBD1. This CDR3 region has 14 residues. Trimming removed 1 base from V and 2 bases from J; junction bases left unmatched: 2. Germline assignment: CDR1 SGHTA and CDR2 FQGNSA. CDR3 coding DNA: TGTGCCAGCAGCTTAGAGGACAGGCCCTACGAGCAGTACTTC. This encodes CASSLEDRPYEQYF.

For the CDR3, the DNA is TGTGCCAGCAACCAGGCCCCTAGCACAGATACGCAGTATTTT. This gives the protein CASNQAPSTDTQYF. The chain is built from TRBV7-8 and TRBJ2-3; D gene ambiguous. CDR3 length: 14 amino acids. V dropped 7 bases and J dropped 0 bases, with 11 bases sitting between them. CDR1 is SGHVS and CDR2 is FQNEAQ in the germline V gene.

V usage is TRBV6-5 and J usage is TRBJ2-1, with 7 positions matching TRBD1. V shed 5 bases, J shed 9 bases, and the junction held 7 bases outside the gene matches. CDR1 and CDR2 (germline): MNHEY, SVGAGI. The CDR3 sequence is 13 residues long. The CDR3 region has the DNA TGTGCCAGCAGTCTTGACAGGGTTGGTGAGCAGTTCTTC. Residues: CASSLDRVGEQFF.

The V call is TRBV28, the J call TRBJ1-2, with a weak D call TRBD1 (6 bases). Germline values: CDR1 MDHEN, CDR2 SYDVKM. CDR3 length equals 17 residues. The V and J ends lost 1 base and 4 bases respectively, with 19 bases between them. The CDR3, as DNA: TGTGCCAGCAGTTTATCTTTTTTAGTGAGGGGGTTCTATGGCTACACCTTC. Its protein product is CASSLSFLVRGFYGYTF.

This chain uses TRBV7-6 with TRBJ1-2; 7 bases fit TRBD1. Looked up from germline, CDR1 is SGHVS and CDR2 is FNYEAQ. Unmatched junction bases numbered 10, after V lost 3 bases and J lost 0 bases. CDR3 length equals 17 residues. As DNA, the CDR3 is TGTGCCAGCAGCTTGGTCAGGGGGAGGCTTACTAACTATGGCTACACCTTC. The encoded protein is CASSLVRGRLTNYGYTF.

The V gene is TRBV11-2, the J gene TRBJ2-3; 8 bases are shared with TRBD2. CDR1 is SGHAT, CDR2 FQNNGV, per germline. This CDR3 spans 15 amino acids. Trimming removed 5 bases from V and 5 bases from J; junction bases left unmatched: 9. The CDR3 DNA sequence: TGTGCCAGCAGCCTAACGGGGGGGCAGAGAGATACGCAGTATTTT. This translates into CASSLTGGQRDTQYF.

The J gene is TRBJ1-3, the V gene TRBV3-1 (or the pseudogene TRBV3-2); D remains unclear. Germline CDR1 LGHDT, CDR2 YNNKEL (reference sequence). CDR3 length: 15 amino acids. Trimming took off 4 bases at V and 1 base at J, with 11 bases between the two ends. The CDR3 spells CASSPRRVSGNTIYF. The CDR3 DNA follows: TGTGCCAGCAGCCCGCGTCGGGTTTCTGGAAACACCATATATTTT.

The CDR3 nucleotides are TGTGCCAGCAGTTTAAGGCGGTCCACCTACGAGCAGTACTTC. It codes for CASSLRRSTYEQYF. The chain combines TRBV27 with TRBJ2-7; D not certain. The CDR3 length is 14 residues. In germline, CDR1 is MNHEY, CDR2 SMNVEV (reference sequence). Trimming cost V 2 bases and J 2 bases, with 10 bases left between them.

V gene TRBV6-1 combines with J gene TRBJ1-2; TRBD1 agrees at 7 bases. CDR1 and CDR2 (germline): MNHNS, SASEGT. J was trimmed by 8 bases and V by 0 bases; bases with no gene match: 15. The CDR3 consists of 17 residues. CDR3 in amino acids: CASSEARQGWNSRGYTF. The CDR3 coding sequence is TGTGCCAGCAGTGAAGCCCGACAGGGATGGAACTCTCGGGGCTACACCTTC.

V is TRBV14 and J is TRBJ2-2; the D is unclear. Trimming took off 1 base at V and 3 bases at J, with 9 bases between the two ends. The CDR3 is 15 amino acids. Germline lookup yields CDR1 SGHDN and CDR2 FVKESK. The CDR3 region is CASSQVGGYTGELFF. CDR3 nucleotide sequence: TGTGCCAGCAGCCAAGTAGGCGGCTACACCGGGGAGCTGTTTTTT.

The chain is built from TRBV27 and TRBJ1-6; 9 bases fit TRBD1. Germline loops: CDR1 MNHEY, CDR2 SMNVEV (reference sequence). Losses at the gene ends were 4 bases for V and 9 bases for J; bases not matched to a gene: 7. This CDR3 contains 15 residues. CDR3 loop: CASSSGQGHVSPLHF. CDR3 DNA sequence: TGTGCCAGCAGTTCCGGACAGGGGCACGTTTCACCCCTCCACTTT.

The chain uses TRBV7-9 and TRBJ2-1, with 10 positions matching TRBD2. V gave up 6 bases and J gave up 2 bases; unmatched junction bases: 7. The length of the CDR3 is 16 residues. Germline CDR1 SEHNR, CDR2 FQNEAQ (reference sequence). The CDR3 DNA is TGTGCCAGCAGTCACAGACTAGCGGGCCCCTACAATGAGCAGTTCTTC. Translating gives CASSHRLAGPYNEQFF.

This chain's CDR3 is CASSRQNTEAFF. The CDR3 DNA reads as TGTGCCAGCAGCCGACAGAACACTGAAGCTTTCTTT. This chain joins TRBV7-9 and TRBJ1-1, with D unclear. CDR1 is SEHNR and CDR2 is FQNEAQ in the germline V gene (reference sequence). V dropped 5 bases and J dropped 1 base, with 5 bases sitting between them. The CDR3 runs 12 residues.

The chain carries TRBV6-5 and TRBJ2-7; 9 bases are a match to TRBD1. The CDR3 has 15 residues. Losses at the gene ends were 5 bases for V and 2 bases for J; bases not matched to a gene: 7. The germline gives CDR1 MNHEY, CDR2 SVGAGI. CDR3 DNA sequence: TGTGCCAGCAGTCCGGACAGGGGAGGAACCTACGAGCAGTACTTC. Translation gives CASSPDRGGTYEQYF.

The V and J genes are TRBV6-1 and TRBJ2-3; 15 bases line up with TRBD2. V lost 4 bases, J lost 0 bases, and 5 bases stayed unmatched. The CDR3 length is 18 residues. Per the germline V gene, CDR1 is MNHNS and CDR2 is SASEGT. The CDR3 DNA follows: TGTGCCAGCAGTGGCGGGACTAGCGGGGGGCGAAGCACAGATACGCAGTATTTT. This translates into CASSGGTSGGRSTDTQYF.

The CDR3 sequence is CASSTTGIYEQYF. The DNA of the CDR3 is TGTGCCAGCTCTACTACAGGGATCTACGAGCAGTACTTC. This sequence joins TRBV28 and TRBJ2-7; D might be TRBD1 (6 bases). The V gene lost 8 bases and the J gene lost 3 bases, with 14 bases spanning the gap. CDR1 and CDR2 from the germline V gene are MDHEN and SYDVKM. This CDR3 region has 13 residues. The whole variable domain, filled in from reference TRBV28 and TRBJ2-7, reads DVKVTQSSRYLVKRTGEKVFLECVQDMDHENMFWYRQDPGLGLRLIYFSYDVKMKEKGDIPEGYSVSREKKERFSLILESASTNQTSMYLCASSTTGIYEQYFGPGTRLTVT.

This chain uses TRBV7-3 with TRBJ2-3; D is ambiguous. V dropped 5 bases and J dropped 0 bases, with 6 bases sitting between them. In germline, CDR1 is SGHTA, CDR2 FQGTGA. This CDR3 is 13 amino acids long. CDR3 loop: CASSPLSTDTQYF. DNA for the CDR3: TGTGCCAGCAGCCCCCTGAGCACAGATACGCAGTATTTT.

The chain combines TRBV9 with TRBJ2-7, with 9 bases identical to TRBD1. Losses at the gene ends were 2 bases for V and 3 bases for J; bases not matched to a gene: 6. The CDR3 is made up of 15 amino acids. The germline CDR1 and CDR2 sequences are SGDLS and YYNGEE. The CDR3 DNA follows: TGTGCCAGCAGCGTTACAGGGGGCCAACACTACGAGCAGTACTTC. This encodes CASSVTGGQHYEQYF.

CDR3: CASSLSGTYNQPQHF. The CDR3 DNA follows: TGTGCCAGCAGTTTATCAGGGACATACAATCAGCCCCAGCATTTT. The chain couples TRBV27 to TRBJ1-5; weak D call: TRBD1 (6 bases). Germline loops: CDR1 MNHEY, CDR2 SMNVEV (reference sequence). Trimming took 0 bases from V and 3 from J, leaving 9 bases between them. The CDR3 is 15 residues long.

V gene TRBV19 combines with J gene TRBJ1-1, with unresolved D. CDR3 length: 13 residues. Germline V lookup: CDR1 LNHDA, CDR2 SQIVND (reference sequence). The ends were cut back, 3 bases at V and 1 base at J, with 6 bases in the middle. This chain's CDR3 is CASSIERNTEAFF. CDR3 DNA sequence: TGTGCCAGTAGTATCGAGAGGAACACTGAAGCTTTCTTT. Full variable domain (outside the CDR3, taken from reference TRBV19 and TRBJ1-1): DGGITQSPKYLFRKEGQNVTLSCEQNLNHDAMYWYRQDPGQGLRLIYYSQIVNDFQKGDIAEGYSVSREKKESFPLTVTSAQKNPTAFYLCASSIERNTEAFFGQGTRLTVV.

This clone has only one observation. The chain uses TRBV19 and TRBJ1-5, with 12 bases aligning to TRBD1. Germline CDR1 reads LNHDA; CDR2 reads SQIVND (reference sequence). V dropped 2 bases and J dropped 2; count of bases not matched to a gene: 7. This CDR3 contains 18 residues. The DNA for the CDR3 is TGTGCCAGTAGTATACGGGGGACAGGGGGCGTGCGCAATCAGCCCCAGCATTTT. Encoded protein: CASSIRGTGGVRNQPQHF. The full variable domain, completed using reference TRBV19 and TRBJ1-5, is DGGITQSPKYLFRKEGQNVTLSCEQNLNHDAMYWYRQDPGQGLRLIYYSQIVNDFQKGDIAEGYSVSREKKESFPLTVTSAQKNPTAFYLCASSIRGTGGVRNQPQHFGDGTRLSIL.